These 4 T cell receptor beta chains originate from one sample sequenced in a study of T cells expressing NK-cell markers. TCRdb reprocessed the 5' RACE reads, keeping one entry per CDR3 protein, no DNA. The listing records under 200,000 distinct CDR3 sequences. The sample comprised blood T cells: a sorted CD56 or NKG2C T cell subset, CD4+ or CD8+ T cells, or bulk PBMC T cells (not recorded which). The receptors were gathered from a woman aged 18 to 69 in good health.

J is TRBJ2-1 and V is TRBV7-3. CDR3 length: 16 residues. The germline V gene has CDR1 SGHTA and CDR2 FQGTGA. CDR3 protein: CASSSLGGGSYNEQFF.

The chain links TRBV29-1 to TRBJ1-1. The CDR3 covers 11 residues. Germline values: CDR1 SQVTM, CDR2 ANQGSEA. This CDR3 is CSVARESEAFF.

V gene TRBV4-1 combines with J gene TRBJ2-7; there is no DNA to check the TCRdb D call of TRBD2. Germline assignment: CDR1 MGHRA and CDR2 YSYEKL. The CDR3 is 16 residues long. This CDR3 reads CASSQDSGTSGRHIYF.

The rearrangement uses TRBV29-1 and TRBJ2-3. The CDR3 is 12 amino acids. The germline gives CDR1 SQVTM, CDR2 ANQGSEA. CDR3 amino acids: CSVVAGFFTQYF.